This T cell receptor (beta chain) was identified in a study of PD-L1 blockade in urothelial cancer. Study context: Blood was analyzed 3 weeks (second dose) and 6 weeks after treatment start. When blood samples were assessed, the median T cell count was around 150,000. General observations from the study: Durable-benefit patients showed greater tumor-associated blood clone expansion at 3 weeks.

Sequencing used immunoSEQ multiplex PCR; TCRdb keeps in-frame clones, though not all of them. The sample records around 100,000 clones, under 85% being singletons. On this clone: Its antigen is unknown.

The CDR3 runs to 13 residues. Germline V gene lookup returns CDR1 SGHRS and CDR2 YFSETQ. Trimming took 2 bases from V and 6 from J, leaving 12 bases between them. The sample in question was PBMCs, obtained around atezolizumab (anti-PD-L1) treatment. The V call is TRBV5-1, the J call TRBJ2-7, with D tentatively TRBD1 (5 bases). The source is a man between 45 and 60 years old with urothelial cancer. Here the CDR3 reads CASSFEVRGEQYF. The DNA for the CDR3 is TGCGCCAGCAGCTTCGAAGTAAGGGGCGAGCAGTACTTC.